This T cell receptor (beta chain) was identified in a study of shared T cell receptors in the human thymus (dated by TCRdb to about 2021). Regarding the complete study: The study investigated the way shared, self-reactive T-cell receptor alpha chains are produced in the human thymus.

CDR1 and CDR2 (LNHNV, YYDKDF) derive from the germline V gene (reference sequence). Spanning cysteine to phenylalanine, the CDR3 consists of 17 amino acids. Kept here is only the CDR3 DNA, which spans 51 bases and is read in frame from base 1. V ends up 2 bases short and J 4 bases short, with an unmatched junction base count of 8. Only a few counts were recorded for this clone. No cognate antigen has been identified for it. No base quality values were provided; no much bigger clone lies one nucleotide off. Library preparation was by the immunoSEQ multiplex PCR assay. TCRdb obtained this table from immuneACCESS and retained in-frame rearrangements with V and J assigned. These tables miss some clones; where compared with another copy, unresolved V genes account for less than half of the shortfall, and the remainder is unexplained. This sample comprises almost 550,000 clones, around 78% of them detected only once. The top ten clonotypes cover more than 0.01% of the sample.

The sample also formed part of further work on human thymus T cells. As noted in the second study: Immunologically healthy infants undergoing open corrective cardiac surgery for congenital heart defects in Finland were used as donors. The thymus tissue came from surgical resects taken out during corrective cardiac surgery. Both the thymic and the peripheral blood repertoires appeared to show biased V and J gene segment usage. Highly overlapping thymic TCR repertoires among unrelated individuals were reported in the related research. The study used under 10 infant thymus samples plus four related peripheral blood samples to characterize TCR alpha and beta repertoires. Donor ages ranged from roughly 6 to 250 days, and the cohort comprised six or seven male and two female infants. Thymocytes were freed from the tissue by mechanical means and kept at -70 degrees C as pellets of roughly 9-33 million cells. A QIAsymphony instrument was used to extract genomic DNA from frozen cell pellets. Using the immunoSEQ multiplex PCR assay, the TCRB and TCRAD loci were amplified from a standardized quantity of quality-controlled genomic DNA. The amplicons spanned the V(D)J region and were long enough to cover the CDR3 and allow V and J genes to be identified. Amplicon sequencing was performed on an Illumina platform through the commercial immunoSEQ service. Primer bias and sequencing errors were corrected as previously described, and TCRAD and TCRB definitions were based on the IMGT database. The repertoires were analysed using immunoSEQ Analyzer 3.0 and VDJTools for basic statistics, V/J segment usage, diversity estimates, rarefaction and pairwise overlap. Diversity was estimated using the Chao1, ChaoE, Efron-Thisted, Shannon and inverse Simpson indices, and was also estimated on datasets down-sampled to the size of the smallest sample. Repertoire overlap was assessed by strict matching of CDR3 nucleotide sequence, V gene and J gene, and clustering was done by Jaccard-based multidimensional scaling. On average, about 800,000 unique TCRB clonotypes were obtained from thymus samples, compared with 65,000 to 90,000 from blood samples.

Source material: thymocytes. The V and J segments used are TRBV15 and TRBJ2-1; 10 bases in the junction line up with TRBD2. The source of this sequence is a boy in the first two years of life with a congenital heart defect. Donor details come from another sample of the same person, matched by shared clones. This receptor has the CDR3 CATSRTPGTSAYNEQFF. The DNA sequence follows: TGTGCCACCAGCAGAACCCCCGGGACTAGCGCTTACAATGAGCAGTTCTTC. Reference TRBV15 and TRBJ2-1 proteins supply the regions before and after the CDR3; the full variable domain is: DAMVIQNPRYQVTQFGKPVTLSCSQTLNHNVMYWYQQKSSQAPKLLFHYYDKDFNNEADTPDNFQSRRPNTSFCFLDIRSPGLGDTAMYLCATSRTPGTSAYNEQFFGPGTRLTVL.